A selection of T cell receptor beta chains follows, all from one sample in a study of CD8 T cells in Susac syndrome. MiXCR, applied by TCRdb to the immunoSEQ multiplex PCR reads, yields one record per CDR3 protein. The sample includes over 150,000 distinct CDR3 sequences, approximately 94% of them seen just once. The sequenced sample was CD4+ T cells from PBMCs. These receptors came from a human donor with multiple sclerosis. CDR3s include the opening cysteine and the closing phenylalanine or tryptophan. The D gene is left open where the match is weak. Size is stated for part of the rows, as once, few or many counts, or as a class when the clone is expanded.

clone size	D gene	V gene	J gene	CDR3 protein	CDR3 DNA
-	TRBD1	TRBV7-9	TRBJ2-7	CASSSPGTGVLEQYF	TGTGCCAGCAGCTCCCCCGGGACAGGGGTGCTGGAGCAGTACTTC
-	-	TRBV4-2	TRBJ1-1	CASSPKDTGAAFF	TGTGCCAGCAGCCCCAAGGATACTGGGGCAGCTTTCTTT
-	-	TRBV7-2	TRBJ1-4	CASSLRTDSTNEKLFF	TGTGCCAGCAGCTTAAGGACAGACTCAACTAATGAAAAACTGTTTTTT
-	TRBD2	TRBV28	TRBJ2-3	CASSLSASGNTDTQYF	TGTGCCAGCAGTTTATCCGCTAGCGGGAACACAGATACGCAGTATTTT
once	TRBD1	TRBV6-6	TRBJ2-4	CASSSDRGKQYF	TGTGCCAGCAGTTCCGACAGGGGGAAACAGTACTTC
-	-	TRBV6-6	TRBJ1-2	CASSYPDGGYTF	TGTGCCAGCAGTTACCCCGACGGTGGCTACACCTTC
-	-	TRBV2	TRBJ2-7	CASRAGRWNEQYF	TGTGCCAGCAGGGCAGGGAGGTGGAACGAGCAGTACTTC
-	-	TRBV7-9	TRBJ2-1	CASSPRRTGWGKQFF	TGTGCCAGCAGCCCACGGAGGACGGGGTGGGGTAAGCAGTTCTTC
-	-	TRBV2	TRBJ2-2	CASRINTGELFF	TGTGCCAGCAGAATTAACACCGGGGAGCTGTTTTTT
-	-	TRBV6-5	TRBJ1-5	CASSPGEDQPQHF	TGTGCCAGCAGCCCAGGGGAGGATCAGCCCCAGCATTTT
-	TRBD2	TRBV5-1	TRBJ2-1	CASSSTGLAGEIGVYNEQFF	TGCGCCAGCAGCTCCACGGGACTAGCGGGGGAAATAGGGGTTTACAATGAGCAGTTCTTC
once	-	TRBV7-2	TRBJ2-7	CASSLRQLAQYEQYF	TGTGCCAGCAGCCTCCGACAGCTAGCCCAATACGAGCAGTACTTC
-	-	TRBV3-1	TRBJ1-2	CASSPSGGAFSDGYTF	TGTGCCAGCAGCCCCAGCGGGGGCGCTTTCTCGGATGGCTACACCTTC
-	-	TRBV6-1	TRBJ1-1	CASSEIVGRRTEAFF	TGTGCCAGCAGTGAGATTGTGGGCAGGAGGACTGAAGCTTTCTTT
-	-	TRBV6-6	TRBJ2-7	CASLDSGAPYEQYF	TGTGCCAGCCTGGACAGCGGGGCGCCCTACGAGCAGTACTTC
-	-	TRBV27	TRBJ2-1	CASSWTTTYNEQFF	TGTGCCAGCAGTTGGACTACGACGTACAATGAGCAGTTCTTC
-	-	TRBV27	TRBJ2-1	CASSLVAGVEQFF	TGTGCCAGCAGTTTAGTAGCTGGAGTAGAGCAGTTCTTC
-	TRBD1	TRBV9	TRBJ1-6	CASSIAPDRGDSPLHF	TGTGCCAGCAGTATCGCCCCGGACAGGGGAGATTCACCCCTCCACTTT
-	-	TRBV5-6	TRBJ2-7	CASSVDISYEQYF	TGTGCCAGCAGCGTAGACATCTCCTACGAGCAGTACTTC
-	-	TRBV7-9	TRBJ1-5	CASSLEGRSNQPQHF	TGTGCCAGCAGCTTAGAGGGTAGGAGCAATCAGCCCCAGCATTTT
-	-	TRBV2	TRBJ2-5	CASVKGLKETQYF	TGTGCCAGCGTTAAGGGGCTGAAAGAGACCCAGTACTTC
-	TRBD1	TRBV20-1	TRBJ1-5	CSARQGGTRPQHF	TGCAGTGCCCGACAGGGGGGTACAAGGCCCCAGCATTTT
-	-	TRBV7-2	TRBJ1-2	CASSFLGGVSGGYTF	TGTGCCAGCAGCTTCCTGGGGGGGGTCTCGGGAGGCTACACCTTC
-	-	TRBV29-1	TRBJ2-7	CSVETPPARLEQYF	TGCAGCGTTGAGACACCCCCTGCTCGACTCGAGCAGTACTTC
-	-	TRBV9	TRBJ1-1	CASSVIPGAEAFF	TGTGCCAGCAGCGTAATCCCAGGGGCTGAAGCTTTCTTT
-	-	TRBV5-6	TRBJ2-4	CASSYLQGGIAKNIQYF	TGTGCCAGCAGCTACCTACAGGGCGGGATAGCCAAAAACATTCAGTACTTC